Listed below are T cell receptor beta chains from one sample, sequenced in a study of regulatory T cells in long-lasting Graves disease. TCRdb re-derived calls from the multiplex PCR reads in MiXCR, one entry per CDR3 protein. Of fewer than 550,000 distinct CDR3 sequences listed, 15% to 20% are singletons. This sample was shared with a second study, whose subject was T cells in Graves' hyperthyroidism and ophthalmopathy.

The source material was peripheral blood mononuclear cells (PBMCs), sampled at new diagnosis, from a patient treated with antithyroid drugs. These receptors all stem from a woman aged 35-60 years with Graves disease. Both conserved end residues are part of each CDR3. D genes are given only for firm matches. The listing skips clone size in some rows; elsewhere it reads once, few, many or a size class.

D: -
V: TRBV7-3
J: TRBJ1-1
size: many
DNA: TGTGCCAGCAGCCGCGGGGGGGCGAACACTGAAGCTTTCTTT
CDR3: CASSRGGANTEAFF

D: -
V: TRBV6-1
J: TRBJ2-7
size: -
DNA: TGTGCCAGCAGTCCCGGGGGTTACCGCTACGAGCAGTACTTC
CDR3: CASSPGGYRYEQYF

D: -
V: TRBV12-3/TRBV12-4
J: TRBJ2-7
size: many
DNA: TGTGCCAGCAGAGGAAGGGACCACGAGCAGTACTTC
CDR3: CASRGRDHEQYF

D: -
V: TRBV10-3
J: TRBJ2-7
size: -
DNA: TGTGCCATCAGTGAGTCGGTGACAAACCTCAACTCCTACGAGCAGTACTTC
CDR3: CAISESVTNLNSYEQYF

D: -
V: TRBV6-5
J: TRBJ1-6
size: -
DNA: TGTGCCAGATTTTCAGGGGAGGACTCACCCCTCCACTTT
CDR3: CARFSGEDSPLHF

D: -
V: TRBV12-5
J: TRBJ2-1
size: -
DNA: TGTGCTAGTGGTTTGCCCGCTAACAATGAGCAGTTCTTC
CDR3: CASGLPANNEQFF

D: -
V: TRBV27
J: TRBJ1-5
size: many
DNA: TGTGCCAGCGGCACGAACAGGGTACAATTCAATCAGCCCCAGCATTTT
CDR3: CASGTNRVQFNQPQHF

D: TRBD2
V: TRBV7-9
J: TRBJ2-7
size: many
DNA: TGTGCCAGCAGCCCCCGACTAGCGGTCAACGAGCAGTACTTC
CDR3: CASSPRLAVNEQYF

D: -
V: TRBV19
J: TRBJ1-5
size: few
DNA: TGTGCCAGTAGTACCCCCATAGGGAATCATCCTAGCAATCAGCCCCAGCATTTT
CDR3: CASSTPIGNHPSNQPQHF

D: TRBD1
V: TRBV3-1
J: TRBJ1-1
size: many
DNA: TGTGCCAGCAGCCAATGGGACAGGAGGAACACTGAAGCTTTCTTT
CDR3: CASSQWDRRNTEAFF

D: -
V: TRBV9
J: TRBJ1-1
size: -
DNA: TGTGCCAGCAGCGTAGAACCAAGTCTGAACACTGAAGCTTTCTTT
CDR3: CASSVEPSLNTEAFF

D: -
V: TRBV5-1
J: TRBJ1-4
size: many
DNA: TGCGCCAGCAGCCCACAGTCCGGAGCGAATGAAAAACTGTTTTTT
CDR3: CASSPQSGANEKLFF

D: -
V: TRBV2
J: TRBJ2-7
size: -
DNA: TGTGCCAGCAGTGAAAACCTGAGCTCCTACGAGCAGTACTTC
CDR3: CASSENLSSYEQYF

D: -
V: TRBV5-8
J: TRBJ2-5
size: -
DNA: TGTGCCAGCGCTTATGGGTCCCAAGAGACCCAGTACTTC
CDR3: CASAYGSQETQYF

D: -
V: TRBV3-1
J: TRBJ1-5
size: many
DNA: TGTGCCAGCAGCCAATCACCGGGTCCTAATCAGCCCCAGCATTTT
CDR3: CASSQSPGPNQPQHF

D: -
V: TRBV6-1
J: TRBJ2-1
size: -
DNA: TGTGCCAGCAGCCCGTCTCCGGATGAGCAGTTCTTC
CDR3: CASSPSPDEQFF

D: -
V: TRBV11-3
J: TRBJ2-3
size: many
DNA: TGTGCCAGCACCGACTACCACACAGATACGCAGTATTTT
CDR3: CASTDYHTDTQYF

D: -
V: TRBV6-1
J: TRBJ1-2
size: -
DNA: TGTGCCAGCTACGAACCCTATGGCTACACCTTC
CDR3: CASYEPYGYTF

D: TRBD1
V: TRBV12-3/TRBV12-4
J: TRBJ2-1
size: -
DNA: TGTGCCAGCAGTCTGACAGGGCTCTACAATGAGCAGTTCTTC
CDR3: CASSLTGLYNEQFF

D: -
V: TRBV11-2
J: TRBJ1-6
size: many
DNA: TGTGCCAGCAGCCAACGACAGGTTAATTCACCCCTCCACTTT
CDR3: CASSQRQVNSPLHF

D: TRBD1
V: TRBV7-8
J: TRBJ2-7
size: -
DNA: TGTGCCAGCAGCTTAGTGGGCCAGGGGGTAACCTACGAGCAGTACTTC
CDR3: CASSLVGQGVTYEQYF

D: -
V: TRBV20-1
J: TRBJ1-1
size: many
DNA: TGCAGTGCTAGTCGGGGGGCGAATACTAGGAGCACTGAAGCTTTCTTT
CDR3: CSASRGANTRSTEAFF

D: -
V: TRBV19
J: TRBJ1-2
size: few
DNA: TGTGCCAGTAGTATTGGTGGTAAATATGGCTACACCTTC
CDR3: CASSIGGKYGYTF

D: -
V: TRBV11-3
J: TRBJ2-2
size: -
DNA: TGTGCCAGCAGCTTAGTCGGCTGGGGGCGCGTCGGGGAGCTGTTTTTT
CDR3: CASSLVGWGRVGELFF

D: TRBD1
V: TRBV3-1
J: TRBJ2-4
size: many
DNA: TGTGCCAGCAGCCGGACAGGGTCGGGAAGCATTCAGTACTTC
CDR3: CASSRTGSGSIQYF

D: TRBD1
V: TRBV7-2
J: TRBJ2-2
size: -
DNA: TGTGCCAGCAGCTTAGATTGGACGGGACAGGACACCGGGGAGCTGTTTTTT
CDR3: CASSLDWTGQDTGELFF